A selection of T cell receptor beta chains follows, all from one sample in a study of shared clonotypes between healthy human individuals. Profiled with immunoSEQ multiplex PCR; TCRdb holds only in-frame clones, not every one. The sample records around 1.9 million clones, just under 95% being singletons. Source material: naive CD8+ T cells from PBMCs. These receptors came from a man aged 18 to 30 in good health. Some clones in this sample may be carry-over from other donors' samples. CDR3s leave out the opening cysteine and the closing phenylalanine or tryptophan. Rows give clone size only sometimes, using once, few, many, or a class for an expanded clone.

V: TRBV4-1
size: .
CDR3: ASSQVQGGTGELF

V: TRBV4-1
size: .
CDR3: ASSQRLGVLNEQF

V: TRBV6-4
size: few
CDR3: ASRTDHGELF

V: TRBV7-9
size: .
CDR3: ASIEFIRGTGYGYT

V: TRBV6-1
size: .
CDR3: ASSFSPETAYEQY

V: TRBV6-5
size: .
CDR3: ASRKKGGSEKLF

V: TRBV4-1
size: .
CDR3: ASSPGLAGHEQY

V: TRBV7-6
size: .
CDR3: ASSPWTSGLPGDTQY

V: TRBV15
size: .
CDR3: ATSSPGQPNTEAF

V: TRBV19
size: .
CDR3: ASSLGSLLKYNEQF

V: TRBV7-9
size: .
CDR3: ASSAGQGMNTEAF

V: TRBV2
size: few
CDR3: ASSVGQAVEAF

V: TRBV13
size: .
CDR3: ASSKTGAGNTIY

V: TRBV7-8
size: .
CDR3: ASSLGVARPGGEQF

V: TRBV27
size: once
CDR3: ASINQTSYEQY

V: TRBV5-1
size: .
CDR3: ASSFPRTSGRPRTDTQY

V: TRBV7-9
size: .
CDR3: ASSSGGGLAGINEQF

V: TRBV28
size: .
CDR3: ASLTVNGYT

V: TRBV13
size: .
CDR3: ASSSPSGDYNEQF

V: TRBV7-9
size: .
CDR3: AVQVNTGELF

V: TRBV7-3
size: .
CDR3: ASSLWGWNTEAF

V: TRBV7-6
size: .
CDR3: ASSADPESSYEQY

V: TRBV27
size: .
CDR3: ASSFGGPSYEQY

V: TRBV4-2
size: .
CDR3: ASSQDPLPHPQIPNTEAF

V: TRBV29-1
size: .
CDR3: SVVGTSGFWF

V: TRBV27
size: .
CDR3: ASSLSKSGYGSGANVLT

V: TRBV4-1
size: .
CDR3: ASSQGQGYGYT

V: TRBV7-9
size: .
CDR3: ASSPGTGPDTQY

V: TRBV9
size: .
CDR3: ASSGTGQGVSGNTIY

V: TRBV9
size: .
CDR3: ASSDRAVRTYNEQF

V: TRBV6-4
size: .
CDR3: ASSDGTGARGVLT

V: TRBV6-1
size: .
CDR3: ASMSSTDTQY

V: TRBV29-1
size: .
CDR3: SGTGGNTIY

V: TRBV2
size: .
CDR3: ASSERGEVVRTEAF

V: TRBV7-9
size: .
CDR3: ASSFTIAVGADTQY

V: TRBV18
size: .
CDR3: ASSPSDRASLYEQY

V: TRBV28
size: .
CDR3: ASSSAAATTTDTQY

V: TRBV7-9
size: .
CDR3: ASWGQANYGYT

V: TRBV29-1
size: .
CDR3: SVEDNRQVYGYT

V: TRBV19
size: .
CDR3: ASSIGRTEAF

V: TRBV9
size: .
CDR3: ASSVAGRGPNEQY

V: TRBV28
size: .
CDR3: ATTRSGTAYEQY

V: TRBV11-2
size: .
CDR3: ASSFSAGGDTGTGELF

V: TRBV5-8
size: .
CDR3: ASSSQGLDQPQH

V: TRBV5-1
size: .
CDR3: ASSGGTGLHTDTQY

V: TRBV2
size: .
CDR3: ASSKREVQETQY

V: TRBV9
size: .
CDR3: ASSARTSGIMGRADTQY

V: TRBV7-9
size: few
CDR3: ASSLVGSTDTQY

V: TRBV6-1
size: .
CDR3: ASSEKTSGPSNEQF

V: TRBV6-4
size: .
CDR3: ASSERSGSYNEQF

V: TRBV19
size: .
CDR3: ASSFGTTLNTGELF

V: TRBV7-9
size: .
CDR3: ASSQIAGRAKNIQY

V: TRBV15
size: .
CDR3: ATSSPRSLNTEAF

V: TRBV14
size: .
CDR3: ASSHVLRGYEQY

V: TRBV27
size: .
CDR3: ASSFSMTVGAVETQY

V: TRBV11-1
size: .
CDR3: ASSLAEPNRSPYEQY